Shown below are 27 T cell receptor beta chains from a single sample sequenced in a study of blood T cell repertoires in COVID-19. The assay was immunoSEQ multiplex PCR, and TCRdb's table has in-frame clones only and misses some. The profile covers 150,000 to 200,000 clones, with 70% to 90% appearing a single time and 2.5% to 3.5% taken by the ten largest. Material: peripheral blood. The receptor source for this set is a man aged 55 to 69 with acute or convalescent COVID-19.

This chain joins TRBV2 and TRBJ2-3; the match to TRBD2 covers 15 bases. V gave up 6 bases and J gave up 4 bases; unmatched junction bases: 5. The CDR3 loop spans 16 amino acids. Germline V gene data show CDR1 as SNHLY and CDR2 as FYNNEI. CDR3 DNA: TGTGCCAGCAGCAATGGACTAGCGGGGGGGTCAGATACGCAGTATTTT. It encodes CASSNGLAGGSDTQYF.

The rearrangement joins TRBV11-2 to TRBJ2-1; a possible D gene is TRBD2 (5 bases). The CDR3 has 17 amino acids. Trimming removed 1 base at V and 8 bases at J, with 21 bases between. The germline V gene has CDR1 SGHAT and CDR2 FQNNGV. DNA of the CDR3: TGTGCCAGCAGCTTAGGGGGAGTTCGTCGGCTTGTTTATGAGCAGTTCTTC. Protein sequence: CASSLGGVRRLVYEQFF.

To note about this clone: This sample also contains other DNA sequences that code for the same CDR3. This chain uses TRBV6-6 with TRBJ1-3; D remains ambiguous. V was cut by 5 bases and J by 0 bases, with 8 bases left in between. From germline, CDR1 is MNHNY and CDR2 SVGAGI (reference sequence). CDR3 length: 14 residues. In DNA, the CDR3 is TGTGCCAGCAGTCAACGAGACTCTGGAAACACCATATATTTT. This translates into CASSQRDSGNTIYF.

This chain joins TRBV6-5 and TRBJ2-3; 7 nucleotides agree with TRBD1. The CDR3 contains 15 residues. Per the germline V gene, CDR1 is MNHEY and CDR2 is SVGAGI. V lost 6 bases to trimming and J lost 4 bases; unmatched junction nucleotides: 10. In DNA, the CDR3 is TGTGCCAGCAGGACCAGGGGGACGAGTGCAGATACGCAGTATTTT. Translated, it gives CASRTRGTSADTQYF.

This chain uses TRBV6-5 with TRBJ1-2; D is ambiguous. The CDR3 is 15 amino acids. The V and J ends lost 0 bases and 1 base respectively, with 9 bases between them. Per the germline V gene, CDR1 is MNHEY and CDR2 is SVGAGI. The CDR3 coding sequence is TGTGCCAGCAGTTACTCGGCGGCGGGTAACTATGGCTACACCTTC. Residues: CASSYSAAGNYGYTF.

The rearrangement uses TRBV28 and TRBJ1-5, with TRBD1 matching 9 bases. V trimming: 6 bases; J trimming: 5 bases; junction bases outside the gene matches: 8. CDR1 MDHEN and CDR2 SYDVKM come from the germline V gene. The CDR3 is 15 amino acids. The CDR3 region has the DNA TGTGCCAGCAGGGCCGGGACAGGGAACCATCAGCCCCAGCATTTT. This codes for CASRAGTGNHQPQHF. Based on the CDR3 plus reference TRBV28 and TRBJ1-5, the full variable domain is DVKVTQSSRYLVKRTGEKVFLECVQDMDHENMFWYRQDPGLGLRLIYFSYDVKMKEKGDIPEGYSVSREKKERFSLILESASTNQTSMYLCASRAGTGNHQPQHFGDGTRLSIL.

The chain recombines TRBV2 with TRBJ1-2; tentative D call: TRBD1 (5 bases). The CDR3 covers 12 residues. V lost 6 bases to trimming and J lost 5 bases, with 10 bases between them. CDR1 is SNHLY and CDR2 is FYNNEI in the germline V gene. DNA for the CDR3: TGTGCCAGCAGGGGGGAGGTTTATGGCTACACCTTC. Translating gives CASRGEVYGYTF.

The rearrangement joins TRBV9 to TRBJ1-5, with 8 bases identical to TRBD1. Per the germline V gene, CDR1 is SGDLS and CDR2 is YYNGEE. V shed 1 base and J 4 bases; nucleotides not matched to a gene: 4. This CDR3 spans 15 amino acids. In DNA, the CDR3 is TGTGCCAGCAGCGTAACCCGGACAGGGAATCAGCCCCAGCATTTT. This encodes CASSVTRTGNQPQHF.

V usage is TRBV30 and J usage is TRBJ2-7; 10 bases fit TRBD2. The germline CDR1 and CDR2 sequences are GTSNPN and SVGIG (reference sequence). This CDR3 is built from 16 residues. J gave up 0 bases and V 1 base, and 6 bases lay outside the gene matches. CDR3 nucleotide sequence: TGTGCCTGGAGTGCCCAGACTAGCGGGTACTCCTACGAGCAGTACTTC. Its protein product is CAWSAQTSGYSYEQYF.

This clone was recorded only once. The chain combines TRBV9 with TRBJ1-6; TRBD1 might be the D (6 bases). The CDR3 totals 15 residues. Germline CDR1 reads SGDLS; CDR2 reads YYNGEE. V lost 4 bases, J lost 7 bases, and 15 bases lay in between. The CDR3 loop is CASSSEGGENSPLHF. In DNA form, the CDR3 reads TGTGCCAGCAGCTCAGAGGGGGGGGAGAATTCACCCCTCCACTTT.

V and J are TRBV10-3 and TRBJ1-1; TRBD1 might be the D (6 bases). Germline V gene lookup returns CDR1 ENHRY and CDR2 SYGVKD. The CDR3 covers 14 residues. The V end was cut by 3 bases, the J end by 4 bases, with 12 bases between. CDR3 sequence: CAISEGGSATEAFF. Written as DNA, the CDR3 is TGTGCCATCAGTGAAGGGGGAAGTGCCACTGAAGCTTTCTTT.

In this sample, this clone turned up a few times. The chain links TRBV7-2 to TRBJ2-7; maybe TRBD2 (5 bases). The CDR3 loop spans 15 amino acids. The V end was cut by 1 base, the J end by 2 bases, with 12 bases between. Germline V gives CDR1 SGHTA, CDR2 FQGNSA. The CDR3 nucleotides read TGTGCCAGCAGCTTAGGTCCTAGCTGGACCTACGAGCAGTACTTC. It is translated as CASSLGPSWTYEQYF.

J is TRBJ2-7 and V is TRBV19; a weak D match, TRBD2 (6 bases). The length of the CDR3 is 15 residues. Trimming removed 10 bases from V and 2 bases from J, with 21 bases in between. CDR1 is LNHDA, CDR2 SQIVND, per germline (reference sequence). CDR3 sequence: CAIASPGLLTYEQYF. As DNA, the CDR3 is TGTGCCATTGCTAGCCCGGGACTGCTGACCTACGAGCAGTACTTC.

This chain uses TRBV4-1 with TRBJ1-4; the D gene is possibly TRBD1 (6 bases). V lost 0 bases and J 14 bases, leaving 19 bases between the germline ends. The CDR3 has 15 residues. The germline V gene has CDR1 MGHRA and CDR2 YSYEKL. Here the CDR3 DNA reads TGCGCCAGCAGCCAAGAGGGGGCAGCCGGGACATCCCTGTTTTTT. Translated, it gives CASSQEGAAGTSLFF.

The J gene is TRBJ2-1, the V gene TRBV7-2; D not certain. Germline CDR1 reads SGHTA; CDR2 reads FQGNSA. The V end lost 4 bases, the J end lost 4 bases, and 8 bases lay between the germline ends. This CDR3 contains 13 residues. As DNA, the CDR3 is TGTGCCAGCAGCTCCCCCACATACAATGAGCAGTTCTTC. Translation: CASSSPTYNEQFF.

The chain employs TRBV30 and TRBJ1-6; D perhaps matches TRBD1 (5 bases). CDR1 is GTSNPN, CDR2 SVGIG, per germline (reference sequence). The V and J ends lost 1 base and 8 bases respectively, with 12 bases between them. The CDR3 extends over 14 amino acids. CDR3 loop: CAWSGGGVDSPLHF. In DNA form, the CDR3 reads TGTGCCTGGAGTGGCGGAGGGGTAGATTCACCCCTCCACTTT.

The chain uses TRBV27 and TRBJ2-2; the D gene is possibly TRBD1 (6 bases). With 6 bases removed from V and 4 bases from J, the gap between germline ends came to 18 bases. The length of the CDR3 is 16 residues. The germline V gene encodes CDR1 MNHEY and CDR2 SMNVEV (reference sequence). This CDR3 reads CASREKKRQVTGELFF. CDR3 DNA: TGTGCCAGCAGAGAAAAAAAAAGACAGGTCACCGGGGAGCTGTTTTTT.

The chain has TRBV18 and TRBJ1-1; the D is unclear. From germline, CDR1 is KGHSH and CDR2 LQKENI. V lost 6 bases, J lost 2 bases, and 10 bases lay in between. The CDR3 sequence is 13 residues long. CDR3: CASSLTDNTEAFF. The CDR3 DNA follows: TGTGCCAGCTCCCTCACAGATAACACTGAAGCTTTCTTT.

The rearrangement uses TRBV15 and TRBJ1-5; D is unresolved. V was trimmed by 0 bases and J by 5 bases, leaving 11 bases between them. The CDR3 runs to 15 residues. Germline CDR1 LNHNV, CDR2 YYDKDF (reference sequence). The CDR3 loop is CATSRDRAVHQPQHF. As DNA, the CDR3 is TGTGCCACCAGCAGAGATCGAGCGGTGCATCAGCCCCAGCATTTT.

This chain links TRBV6-5 with TRBJ1-5; no clear D. Deletions cut 2 bases from V and 6 bases from J, with 8 bases between. The CDR3 is made up of 13 amino acids. The germline V gene encodes CDR1 MNHEY and CDR2 SVGAGI. The CDR3 nucleotides read TGTGCCAGCAGTTACGGAGGACTTCAGCCCCAGCATTTT. The encoded protein is CASSYGGLQPQHF.

The V gene is TRBV5-1, the J gene TRBJ2-3, with 8 bases aligning to TRBD1. The germline CDR1 and CDR2 sequences are SGHRS and YFSETQ. J lost 4 bases, V lost 0 bases, and 1 base had no gene match. This CDR3 has 14 residues. For the CDR3, the DNA is TGCGCCAGCAGCTTGGACAGGGGGGCAGATACGCAGTATTTT. Translating gives CASSLDRGADTQYF. The whole variable domain, remainder taken from reference TRBV5-1 and TRBJ2-3, is KAGVTQTPRYLIKTRGQQVTLSCSPISGHRSVSWYQQTPGQGLQFLFEYFSETQRNKGNFPGRFSGRQFSNSRSEMNVSTLELGDSALYLCASSLDRGADTQYFGPGTRLTVL.

V and J are TRBV2 and TRBJ1-1; tentative D call: TRBD1 (6 bases). From germline, CDR1 is SNHLY and CDR2 FYNNEI. V dropped 4 bases and J dropped 1 base, with 7 bases sitting between them. The CDR3 runs 13 residues. CDR3 sequence reads: CASSVTGNTEAFF. CDR3 in DNA: TGTGCCAGCAGTGTGACAGGGAACACTGAAGCTTTCTTT. Variable domain in full (rest from reference TRBV2 and TRBJ1-1): EPEVTQTPSHQVTQMGQEVILRCVPISNHLYFYWYRQILGQKVEFLVSFYNNEISEKSEIFDDQFSVERPDGSNFTLKIRSTKLEDSAMYFCASSVTGNTEAFFGQGTRLTVV.

V is TRBV24-1 and J is TRBJ2-3; 7 nucleotides match TRBD2. Trimming took 4 bases from V and 8 from J; bases not matched to a gene: 17. The germline CDR1 and CDR2 sequences are KGHDR and SFDVKD. The CDR3 is made up of 17 amino acids. This CDR3 is CATSDGQSGAPFGTQYF. The CDR3 DNA sequence: TGTGCCACCAGTGACGGTCAGAGCGGGGCCCCTTTCGGTACGCAGTATTTT.

The rearrangement links TRBV9 to TRBJ1-1; D gene unclear. CDR3 size: 15 residues. V shed 3 bases and J shed 1 base, with 13 bases lying between them. Germline CDR1 reads SGDLS; CDR2 reads YYNGEE. DNA of the CDR3: TGTGCCAGCAGCGGCGGAGGGCGGTCGAACACTGAAGCTTTCTTT. This gives the protein CASSGGGRSNTEAFF.

The chain has TRBV11-3 and TRBJ2-3, with 10 nucleotides matching TRBD2. CDR1 SGHNT and CDR2 YENEEA come from the germline V gene. The junction had 3 bases not matched to a gene; V was cut back by 5 bases and J by 1 base. This CDR3 spans 15 amino acids. The CDR3: CASSKSGGGTDTQYF. The DNA for the CDR3 is TGTGCCAGCAGCAAAAGCGGGGGGGGCACAGATACGCAGTATTTT.

V gene TRBV7-9 combines with J gene TRBJ2-7; 8 bases are a match to TRBD1. The CDR3 is 14 amino acids. V lost 5 bases and J lost 7; bases outside the gene matches: 10. Germline CDR1 and CDR2: SEHNR and FQNEAQ (reference sequence). This chain's CDR3 is CASSPDRDRREQYF. In nucleotides, the CDR3 is TGTGCCAGCAGCCCGGACAGGGACCGTCGGGAGCAGTACTTC.

The rearrangement joins TRBV6-5 to TRBJ1-1, with TRBD1 identical over 7 bases. The CDR3 consists of 16 residues. J lost 0 bases, V lost 4 bases, and 8 bases had no gene match. In germline, CDR1 is MNHEY, CDR2 SVGAGI. Here the CDR3 reads CASSSRQGSLNTEAFF. CDR3 DNA sequence: TGTGCCAGCAGTTCCCGACAGGGAAGCCTGAACACTGAAGCTTTCTTT.